This entry features one TCR beta chain sequence. Its antigen is currently unknown. The data were taken from a study of Ad26.COV2.S vaccination and SARS-CoV-2 variants. Findings and caveats of the study: Analyses that measured TCR breadth and depth may have underestimated total T cell responses.

Germline CDR1 and CDR2: SGHRS and YFSETQ. This CDR3 comprises 14 residues. Trimming stripped 4 bases from V and 2 bases from J, with 12 bases between. Repertoires were generated with immunoSEQ multiplex PCR, while TCRdb's copy carries only in-frame clones and drops some. The table shows hundreds of thousands of clones, with roughly 90% occurring only once. Treatment described: around 19 received Ad26.COV2.S at low or high dose, single or two shots; about 5 received placebo; per-sample allocation not given. Samples were taken on day 63 after the first vaccine or placebo injection. This TCR derives from a person aged 18 to 59 who received the Ad26.COV2.S COVID-19 vaccine or a placebo. The V call is TRBV5-1, the J call TRBJ1-1; no clear D. Sequenced material: peripheral blood, taken in a trial of Ad26.COV2.S vaccine versus placebo. CDR3 in amino acids: CASSMLRGNTEAFF. DNA for the CDR3: TGCGCCAGCAGCATGTTACGGGGAAACACTGAAGCTTTCTTT.